The 28 T cell receptor beta chains reported below all come from one sample, sequenced in a study of T cell responses to AZD1222 COVID-19 vaccine. The repertoire was sequenced with immunoSEQ multiplex PCR; TCRdb's copy has only in-frame clones and lacks some. The data contain roughly 66,000 clones, approximately 85% of them singletons. The starting material was peripheral blood, obtained on day 0 of AZD1222 vaccination. Receptor source: an adult in good health.

This chain links TRBV10-2 with TRBJ1-4; D ambiguous. Germline CDR1 and CDR2: WSHSY and SAAADI. The V end lost 2 bases, the J end lost 1 base, and 5 bases lay between the germline ends. CDR3 length: 14 residues. The CDR3 spells CASSEDRTNEKLFF. CDR3 nucleotides: TGCGCCAGCAGTGAGGACCGAACTAATGAAAAACTGTTTTTT.

DNA of the CDR3: TGTGCCAGTAGTATGACGGCGGCCAGCAATCAGCCCCAGCATTTT. Protein: CASSMTAASNQPQHF. V is TRBV19 and J is TRBJ1-5; D gene unclear. CDR1 and CDR2 from the germline V gene are LNHDA and SQIVND (reference sequence). The V gene lost 3 bases and the J gene lost 1 base, with 10 bases spanning the gap. The CDR3 is 15 amino acids.

This rearrangement joins TRBV3-1 (or the pseudogene TRBV3-2) to TRBJ2-4; tentatively, D is TRBD2 (6 bases). In germline, CDR1 is LGHDT, CDR2 YNNKEL (reference sequence). This CDR3 has 14 amino acids. Trimming cost V 4 bases and J 3 bases, with 10 bases left between them. The DNA for the CDR3 is TGTGCCAGCAGCCTGGGACTGATCAAAAACATTCAGTACTTC. Protein product: CASSLGLIKNIQYF.

The V call is TRBV6-5, the J call TRBJ1-1; possible D gene TRBD1, 6 bases. The CDR3 consists of 16 residues. The ends were cut back, 4 bases at V and 8 bases at J, with 23 bases in the middle. Germline-derived CDR1 and CDR2 are MNHEY and SVGAGI. Written as DNA, the CDR3 is TGTGCCAGCAGTTCCCCTCGATTGGACAGCATGAAAGAAGCTTTCTTT. This encodes CASSSPRLDSMKEAFF.

V is TRBV24-1 and J is TRBJ1-2; 7 bases map to TRBD1. This CDR3 contains 11 residues. With 12 bases clipped from V and 3 bases from J, the junction kept 3 bases outside the gene matches. CDR1 is KGHDR and CDR2 is SFDVKD in the germline V gene. As DNA, the CDR3 is TGTGCCGTCGGGACAGACTATGGCTACACCTTC. It yields the protein CAVGTDYGYTF.

This sequence joins TRBV4-3 and TRBJ1-2; TRBD1 agrees at 10 bases. The V gene end was trimmed by 2 bases and the J gene end by 6 bases; junction bases not matched to a gene: 18. This CDR3 is 19 amino acids long. Germline values: CDR1 LGHNA, CDR2 YSLEER. CDR3 sequence (DNA): TGCGCCAGCAGCCAAACCGGGACAGGGGTCATACGCGGGGGAAATGGCTACACCTTC. This encodes CASSQTGTGVIRGGNGYTF.

This chain joins TRBV9 and TRBJ1-2; TRBD1 agrees at 8 bases. The germline gives CDR1 SGDLS, CDR2 YYNGEE. CDR3 length: 15 residues. Trimming at V came to 3 bases and at J to 1 base, leaving 5 bases not matched to a gene. This CDR3 reads CASSARTGSNYGYTF. Written as DNA, the CDR3 is TGTGCCAGCAGCGCCCGGACAGGGAGTAACTATGGCTACACCTTC.

The chain couples TRBV23-1 to TRBJ2-2, with TRBD2 identical over 8 bases. TRBV23-1 is classed as an ORF, of uncertain function. There are 19 residues in the CDR3. Unmatched junction bases numbered 9, after V lost 0 bases and J lost 0 bases. The CDR3 DNA sequence: TGCGCCAGCAGTCAATCCGCTAAGCGGGGGCTCGCGAACACCGGGGAGCTGTTTTTT. It yields the protein CASSQSAKRGLANTGELFF.

The gene calls are TRBV12-3 or TRBV12-4 and TRBJ2-1; no reliable D call. V was trimmed by 6 bases and J by 8 bases, leaving 8 bases between them. The CDR3 contains 11 residues. CDR3 coding DNA: TGTGCCAGCAGGGGTTTGGATGAGCAGTTCTTC. This gives the protein CASRGLDEQFF.

The rearrangement links TRBV25-1 to TRBJ1-2; a weak D match, TRBD1 (6 bases). The CDR3 totals 16 residues. V was pared by 3 bases and J by 1 base, with 15 bases between. CDR1 and CDR2 (germline): MGHDK, SYGVNS. The CDR3 DNA is TGTGCCAGCAGTGATGGGCAGGGGTTGATTAACTATGGCTACACCTTC. Protein sequence: CASSDGQGLINYGYTF.

This chain uses TRBV6-5 with TRBJ1-6, with D perhaps TRBD1 (6 bases). CDR1 MNHEY and CDR2 SVGAGI come from the germline V gene. This CDR3 is built from 15 residues. V was shortened by 4 bases and J by 7 bases, with 14 bases between the two germline ends. The CDR3 DNA sequence: TGTGCCAGCAGTTTAGGGGGAGCCGGCAATTCACCCCTCCACTTT. This translates into CASSLGGAGNSPLHF.

The gene calls are TRBV6-4 and TRBJ2-4, with 9 nucleotides matching TRBD1. V lost 3 bases and J lost 0; bases outside the gene matches: 9. CDR1 MRHNA and CDR2 SNTAGT come from the germline V gene. This CDR3 region has 18 residues. In DNA, the CDR3 is TGTGCCAGCAGTGATCCCAGATGGGACAGGGTAGCCAAAAACATTCAGTACTTC. Its protein is CASSDPRWDRVAKNIQYF.

This clone was observed a handful of times. This sequence joins TRBV7-9 and TRBJ1-4; D might be TRBD1 (6 bases). The CDR3 spans 15 residues. The V end lost 1 base, the J end lost 1 base, and 7 bases lay between the germline ends. The germline gives CDR1 SEHNR, CDR2 FQNEAQ (reference sequence). Here the CDR3 DNA reads TGTGCCAGCAGCTTAGGAGGGGGAACTAATGAAAAACTGTTTTTT. Its translation: CASSLGGGTNEKLFF.

V usage is TRBV9 and J usage is TRBJ1-1; TRBD1 is a possible D gene (6 bases). The CDR3 runs to 16 residues. V lost 4 bases to trimming and J lost 1 base, with 17 bases between them. Looked up from germline, CDR1 is SGDLS and CDR2 is YYNGEE. The chain's CDR3 is CASSPEPGQGNTEAFF. In nucleotides, the CDR3 is TGTGCCAGCAGCCCAGAACCGGGACAAGGGAACACTGAAGCTTTCTTT.

The chain employs TRBV2 and TRBJ1-5; TRBD1 matches 9 bases. Germline V CDR1 and CDR2: SNHLY, FYNNEI. This CDR3 spans 14 amino acids. Losses at the gene ends were 5 bases for V and 7 bases for J; bases not matched to a gene: 6. CDR3 DNA sequence: TGTGCCAGCAGTCCGGACAGGGGATACCAGCCCCAGCATTTT. Amino acids: CASSPDRGYQPQHF.

CDR3 region: CASSFGGGGSYNEQFF. CDR3 sequence (DNA): TGTGCCAGCAGCTTTGGCGGGGGGGGCTCCTACAATGAGCAGTTCTTC. The chain employs TRBV11-3 and TRBJ2-1; 9 nucleotides align to TRBD2. Germline V gives CDR1 SGHNT, CDR2 YENEEA. The CDR3 spans 16 residues. Germline trimming cut 3 bases from V and 0 bases from J; bases unmatched to any gene: 3.

The gene calls are TRBV5-1 and TRBJ1-6; weak D call: TRBD1 (5 bases). V dropped 4 bases and J dropped 0 bases, with 14 bases sitting between them. The CDR3 consists of 17 residues. Looked up from germline, CDR1 is SGHRS and CDR2 is YFSETQ. CDR3 residues: CASSRGGPDSYNSPLHF. In nucleotides, the CDR3 is TGCGCCAGCAGCCGGGGGGGTCCTGACTCCTATAATTCACCCCTCCACTTT.

The chain recombines TRBV6-5 with TRBJ2-7; tentatively, D is TRBD1 or TRBD2 (6 bases each). CDR1 MNHEY and CDR2 SVGAGI come from the germline V gene. Trimming stripped 6 bases from V and 4 bases from J, with 19 bases between. The CDR3 has 15 residues. The CDR3 sequence is CASRTNLGGGYEQYF. For the CDR3, the DNA is TGTGCCAGCAGGACCAACTTAGGAGGGGGTTACGAGCAGTACTTC.

The genes are TRBV6-5 and TRBJ1-1; D call uncertain. This CDR3 has 13 amino acids. V gave up 7 bases and J gave up 1 base, with 10 bases separating them. The germline V gene has CDR1 MNHEY and CDR2 SVGAGI. This chain's CDR3 is CASTSDSNTEAFF. In DNA form, the CDR3 reads TGTGCCAGCACCTCGGACTCGAACACTGAAGCTTTCTTT.

The V gene is TRBV19, the J gene TRBJ2-1, with 9 positions matching TRBD2. This CDR3 is built from 15 residues. Trimming at V came to 5 bases and at J to 0 bases, leaving 2 bases not matched to a gene. Per germline, CDR1 LNHDA and CDR2 SQIVND (reference sequence). CDR3 residues: CASSEAGGSYNEQFF. CDR3 bases: TGTGCCAGTAGTGAAGCGGGGGGCTCCTACAATGAGCAGTTCTTC.

The CDR3 DNA reads TGTGCCAGCAGCTTTTGGGGACAGGGCATGGGCTACACCTTC. As protein: CASSFWGQGMGYTF. The gene calls are TRBV5-6 and TRBJ1-2; 9 nucleotides align to TRBD1. J lost 8 bases, V lost 2 bases, and 7 bases had no gene match. The length of the CDR3 is 14 residues. CDR1 and CDR2 from the germline V gene are SGHDT and YYEEEE.

This chain connects TRBV11-1 to TRBJ2-2; D gene uncertain. V gave up 7 bases and J gave up 5 bases, with 8 bases separating them. This CDR3 spans 12 amino acids. Germline V gene sequence: CDR1 SGHAT, CDR2 FQDESV (reference sequence). CDR3 nucleotides: TGTGCCAGCACCGTAGGGACCGGGGAGCTGTTTTTT. This translates into CASTVGTGELFF.

The chain uses TRBV5-1 and TRBJ1-2, with D perhaps matching TRBD1 (5 bases). The CDR3 extends over 14 amino acids. The V and J ends lost 3 bases and 3 bases respectively, with 12 bases between them. Germline V gives CDR1 SGHRS, CDR2 YFSETQ. The CDR3 protein is CASSSRGPHYGYTF. In nucleotides, the CDR3 is TGCGCCAGCAGCTCCCGGGGACCGCACTATGGCTACACCTTC.

The chain combines TRBV24-1 with TRBJ2-1; 10 nucleotides agree with TRBD2. This CDR3 contains 17 residues. The germline V gene encodes CDR1 KGHDR and CDR2 SFDVKD. Unmatched junction bases numbered 9, after V lost 4 bases and J lost 4 bases. Here the CDR3 reads CATSDSGTSVRYNEQFF. The DNA for the CDR3 is TGTGCCACCAGTGACTCCGGGACTAGCGTTCGATACAATGAGCAGTTCTTC.

This chain joins TRBV19 and TRBJ1-2, with D possibly matching TRBD1 (5 bases). V was clipped by 8 bases and J by 4 bases, with 17 bases between them. Germline V CDR1 and CDR2: LNHDA, SQIVND (reference sequence). The CDR3 runs 14 residues. The CDR3 bases are TGTGCCAGTCGAAGCCCGGGGGACTCCTATGGCTACACCTTC. It encodes CASRSPGDSYGYTF.

This rearrangement joins TRBV28 to TRBJ2-1; a possible D gene is TRBD2 (5 bases). Deletions cut 2 bases from V and 5 bases from J, with 7 bases between. This CDR3 comprises 13 residues. From germline, CDR1 is MDHEN and CDR2 SYDVKM. The CDR3 protein is CASSLSGNNEQFF. The DNA of the CDR3 is TGTGCCAGCAGTTTAAGCGGAAACAATGAGCAGTTCTTC.

The chain couples TRBV7-3 to TRBJ1-6; 12 nucleotides align to TRBD1. V shed 10 bases and J 2 bases; nucleotides not matched to a gene: 9. The CDR3 is 17 amino acids. Germline V CDR1 and CDR2: SGHTA, FQGTGA. CDR3 loop: CATQRGQGATYNSPLHF. The CDR3, as DNA: TGTGCCACCCAACGGGGACAGGGGGCAACCTATAATTCACCCCTCCACTTT.

CDR3 protein: CASSPGGTRGEQYF. The CDR3 region has the DNA TGTGCCAGCAGCCCCGGGGGAACGCGGGGCGAGCAGTACTTC. The V and J genes are TRBV7-2 and TRBJ2-7; tentative D call: TRBD2 (6 bases). The V end was cut by 5 bases, the J end by 6 bases, with 17 bases between. CDR3 size: 14 residues. The germline V gene encodes CDR1 SGHTA and CDR2 FQGNSA.